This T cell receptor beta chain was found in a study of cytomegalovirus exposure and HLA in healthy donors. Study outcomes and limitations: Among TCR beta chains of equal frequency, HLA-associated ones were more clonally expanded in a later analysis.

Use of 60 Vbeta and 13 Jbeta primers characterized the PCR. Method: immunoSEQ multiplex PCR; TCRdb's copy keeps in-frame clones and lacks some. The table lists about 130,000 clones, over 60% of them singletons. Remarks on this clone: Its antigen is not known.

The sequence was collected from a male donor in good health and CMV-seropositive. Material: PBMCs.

This chain's CDR3 is CASSVVSEAFF. The CDR3 DNA is TGTGCCAGCAGCGTAGTATCTGAAGCTTTCTTT. The gene calls are TRBV9 and TRBJ1-1; D is undetermined. The ends were cut back, 0 bases at V and 6 bases at J, with 3 bases in the middle. The length of the CDR3 is 11 residues. In germline, CDR1 is SGDLS, CDR2 YYNGEE.